This T cell receptor (beta chain) was identified during a study of a mutant IDH1 vaccine in newly diagnosed glioma. On the study more broadly: Vaccination started 4-6 weeks after radiotherapy alone, or with temozolomide cycles. Treated patients had a mean age of around 39 years and a sex split that was roughly 62% male and 37.5% female. It was radiotherapy, temozolomide, or both that patients received previously, with most receiving both. Study-wide findings and caveats: Altogether, 80% to 95% of patients exhibited vaccine-induced immune responses.

Documented time point: week 23, last vaccination. One vaccine dose held 300 ug of mutant IDH1 20-mer peptide and came with topical imiquimod. TCRdb's copy holds only in-frame clones and misses some; the assay was immunoSEQ multiplex PCR. The sample shows roughly 50,000 clones, about 81% of them seen only once. Turning to this clone: What it recognizes is unknown.

The CDR3 covers 16 residues. The germline gives CDR1 SGHVS, CDR2 FQNEAQ. V dropped 4 bases and J dropped 1 base, with 14 bases sitting between them. The TCR sequence derives from a woman aged 40 to 55 with glioma. Some clones in this sample may be carry-over from other donors' samples. The sequences come from PBMCs, collected from a glioma patient whose treatment included an IDH1 peptide vaccine. The chain is built from TRBV7-8 and TRBJ2-1; D remains unclear. This CDR3 reads CASSSSAANSYNEQFF. CDR3 nucleotides: TGTGCCAGCAGCTCGTCAGCCGCAAATTCCTACAATGAGCAGTTCTTC.